Below are 8 T cell receptor beta chains sequenced from a single sample in a study of cytomegalovirus exposure and HLA in healthy donors. PCR employed 60 Vbeta and 13 Jbeta primers. Measured with immunoSEQ multiplex PCR; TCRdb has only the in-frame clones, and not every one. The sample gives 60,000 to 90,000 clones, roughly 67% of which show up once; less than 9% is in the top ten. Sample: PBMCs. All receptors derive from a man between 35 and 55 years old in good health and CMV-seropositive.

The sample holds a few counts of this clone. The V call is TRBV10-3, the J call TRBJ2-7; D might be TRBD1 (5 bases). Between the trimmed V and J ends, which lost 4 bases and 4 bases, there was a span of 14 bases. Germline values: CDR1 ENHRY, CDR2 SYGVKD. The CDR3 covers 14 residues. CDR3 loop: CAISAAGLGYEQYF. For the CDR3, the DNA is TGTGCCATCAGTGCGGCAGGGCTGGGGTACGAGCAGTACTTC.

This clone was observed a handful of times. This rearrangement joins TRBV5-1 to TRBJ1-2; D not certain. V lost 4 bases and J lost 3, with 10 bases in between. CDR1 SGHRS and CDR2 YFSETQ come from the germline V gene. The CDR3 totals 13 residues. The CDR3 sequence: CASSQITDYGYTF. The CDR3 DNA reads as TGCGCCAGCAGCCAAATAACAGACTATGGCTACACCTTC.

The CDR3 loop is CASITAGGDEQFF. The CDR3 DNA reads as TGTGCCAGCATCACCGCGGGGGGGGATGAGCAGTTCTTC. The chain carries TRBV6-6 and TRBJ2-1; 9 bases fit TRBD2. V shed 7 bases and J 8 bases; nucleotides not matched to a gene: 6. Germline V gene sequence: CDR1 MNHNY, CDR2 SVGAGI (reference sequence). This CDR3 is built from 13 residues.

The chain is built from TRBV7-6 and TRBJ2-2; tentatively, D is TRBD1 (5 bases). The length of the CDR3 is 14 residues. The germline V gene encodes CDR1 SGHVS and CDR2 FNYEAQ. V was trimmed by 5 bases and J by 2 bases, leaving 9 bases between them. The CDR3 is CASSQGINTGELFF. For the CDR3, the DNA is TGTGCCAGCAGCCAGGGAATCAACACCGGGGAGCTGTTTTTT.

V gene TRBV6-5 combines with J gene TRBJ2-1; 9 bases line up with TRBD1. CDR3 length equals 16 residues. Germline assignment: CDR1 MNHEY and CDR2 SVGAGI. With V trimmed by 2 bases and J by 2 bases, 4 bases remained unmatched. DNA for the CDR3: TGTGCCAGCAGTTACGCGGGACAGGGTACCTACAATGAGCAGTTCTTC. Amino acid sequence: CASSYAGQGTYNEQFF.

This chain joins TRBV27 and TRBJ2-7, with unresolved D. V lost 6 bases to trimming and J lost 5 bases, with 8 bases between them. This CDR3 has 11 amino acids. CDR1 is MNHEY, CDR2 SMNVEV, per germline (reference sequence). The chain's CDR3 is CASSARNEQYF. For the CDR3, the DNA is TGTGCCAGCAGCGCCAGGAACGAGCAGTACTTC.

This clone turned up a few times. The chain couples TRBV27 to TRBJ2-7; TRBD2 might be the D (6 bases). CDR1 and CDR2 from the germline V gene are MNHEY and SMNVEV (reference sequence). The V and J ends lost 1 base and 6 bases respectively, with 13 bases between them. CDR3 length: 14 amino acids. The CDR3 reads CASSLYGSKGEQYF. For the CDR3, the DNA is TGTGCCAGCAGTTTATACGGGAGTAAAGGCGAGCAGTACTTC.

The rearrangement uses TRBV19 and TRBJ2-1; 9 nucleotides agree with TRBD2. Germline CDR1 reads LNHDA; CDR2 reads SQIVND (reference sequence). Germline trimming cut 7 bases from V and 9 bases from J; bases unmatched to any gene: 16. This CDR3 has 16 amino acids. The chain's CDR3 is CASTTTSGLATAEQFF. Written as DNA, the CDR3 is TGTGCCAGTACCACAACTTCGGGACTAGCAACTGCTGAGCAGTTCTTC.